Included here is one T cell receptor (beta chain) sequence, with context. The antigen remains undetermined. Other DNA sequences in the same sample also yield this CDR3. Naive CD8 cells lacked CD45RO and underwent positive selection for CCR7, leaving out terminally differentiated effector memory CD45RA+ cells. Sequencing used immunoSEQ multiplex PCR; TCRdb keeps in-frame clones, though not all of them. Altogether about 2 million clones are present, about 94% being singletons, with the ten largest covering 1.2%. The data originate from a study of shared clonotypes between healthy human individuals. Findings and caveats of the study: Blood was the sole source, and tissue repertoires probably differ. Naive CD4 clonotypes were shared across a handful of donors at roughly 5.3%. Non-shared clonotypes were found to have lower generation probabilities than the clonotypes that were shared by all four of the sorted-subset donors.

This CDR3 is 13 amino acids long. In germline, CDR1 is MNHEY, CDR2 SMNVEV (reference sequence). Trimming stripped 5 bases from V and 4 bases from J, with 12 bases between. This sequence originates from a man younger than 30 in good health. J is TRBJ2-7 and V is TRBV27; D gene ambiguous. Sequencing used naive CD8+ T cells sorted from blood. The CDR3 loop reads CASSPTSRYEQYF. Here the CDR3 DNA reads TGTGCCAGCAGTCCCACGTCTCGATACGAGCAGTACTTC.